The 22 T cell receptor beta chains below were found in one sample sequenced in a study of cytomegalovirus exposure and HLA in healthy donors. The PCR ran on 60 Vbeta and 13 Jbeta primers. Sequenced by immunoSEQ multiplex PCR; TCRdb stores in-frame clones only, minus some. This sample yields nearly 70,000 clones, of which 60% to 75% are seen a single time; 11% belongs to the top ten. The sequenced sample consisted of PBMCs. The receptors were gathered from a woman aged 55-75 years in good health and CMV-seropositive.

With regard to this clone: This is likely a read error, given that the CDR3 carries no conserved phenylalanine or tryptophan at its end. It is unclear where the CDR3 begins or ends on the DNA, so no DNA is shown, and the CDR3 is as TCRdb lists it. The chain uses TRBV2 and TRBJ2-7; whether TRBD2, the table's D call, matches the DNA was not checked. From its first to its last residue, the CDR3 has 11 amino acids. Germline CDR1 reads SNHLY; CDR2 reads FYNNEI. CDR3 sequence: CASTTRDAQTI.

CDR3 coding DNA: TGTGCCACCAGCAGGGCGACCTCAGGGGATGGCTACACCTTC. As protein: CATSRATSGDGYTF. The V and J genes are TRBV15 and TRBJ1-2, with D tentatively TRBD1 (6 bases). The V end lost 3 bases, the J end lost 6 bases, and 14 bases lay between the germline ends. CDR3 length equals 14 residues. Looked up from germline, CDR1 is LNHNV and CDR2 is YYDKDF (reference sequence). The full variable domain, with the rest looked up from reference TRBV15 and TRBJ1-2, is DAMVIQNPRYQVTQFGKPVTLSCSQTLNHNVMYWYQQKSSQAPKLLFHYYDKDFNNEADTPDNFQSRRPNTSFCFLDIRSPGLGDTAMYLCATSRATSGDGYTFGSGTRLTVV.

The V gene is TRBV5-4, the J gene TRBJ2-2; 9 nucleotides agree with TRBD1. Germline assignment: CDR1 SGHNT and CDR2 YYREEE (reference sequence). The CDR3 spans 17 residues. Germline trimming cut 4 bases from V and 5 bases from J; bases unmatched to any gene: 12. The CDR3 coding sequence is TGTGCCAGCAGCAGCCCCACAGGGGGCGCAGGTACCGGGGAGCTGTTTTTT. It codes for CASSSPTGGAGTGELFF.

The rearrangement links TRBV27 to TRBJ1-2; no firm D call. CDR3 length: 13 residues. V was pared by 3 bases and J by 4 bases, with 9 bases between. The germline V gene has CDR1 MNHEY and CDR2 SMNVEV (reference sequence). CDR3 region: CASSLSPGYGYTF. The CDR3 coding sequence is TGTGCCAGCAGTTTGTCACCAGGCTATGGCTACACCTTC.

As for this clone: The CDR3 carries no conserved terminal phenylalanine or tryptophan, so it likely arises from a read error. The chain links TRBV5-1 to TRBJ2-3; the D is unclear. Germline CDR1 and CDR2: SGHRS and YFSETQ. Deletions cut 0 bases from V and 3 bases from J, with 14 bases between. This CDR3 has 16 residues. The CDR3 coding sequence is TGCGCCAGCAGCTTGGAACCCCTCTCTGGGACAGATACGCAGTATGTT. Translation: CASSLEPLSGTDTQYV.

This clone has only a few counts. The gene calls are TRBV25-1 and TRBJ2-3; a weak D match, TRBD1 (6 bases). The V end was cut by 1 base, the J end by 1 base, with 12 bases between. The germline gives CDR1 MGHDK, CDR2 SYGVNS. The CDR3 is 16 amino acids. The CDR3 region is CASSESTTGRTDTQYF. As DNA, the CDR3 is TGTGCCAGCAGTGAATCCACTACAGGGCGCACAGATACGCAGTATTTT.

This clone was counted between two and nine times. The chain carries TRBV5-6 and TRBJ2-2; D gene unclear. CDR3 size: 14 residues. V lost 2 bases, J lost 13 bases, and 18 bases lay in between. The germline CDR1 and CDR2 sequences are SGHDT and YYEEEE. The CDR3 region is CASSLEALTGRLFF. Here the CDR3 DNA reads TGTGCCAGCAGCTTAGAGGCCCTGACGGGTCGGCTGTTTTTT. Full variable domain (outside the CDR3, taken from reference TRBV5-6 and TRBJ2-2): DAGVTQSPTHLIKTRGQQVTLRCSPKSGHDTVSWYQQALGQGPQFIFQYYEEEERQRGNFPDRFSGHQFPNYSSELNVNALLLGDSALYLCASSLEALTGRLFFGEGSRLTVL.

On this clone: One junction end disagrees with the germline gene, perhaps due to a read error. Other DNA sequences in the sample encode the same CDR3. The chain links TRBV9 to TRBJ1-6, with D tentatively TRBD1 (5 bases). The CDR3 is 12 amino acids. The germline CDR1 and CDR2 sequences are SGDLS and YYNGEE. The chain's CDR3 is CARGAPNSPLHF. The CDR3 DNA is TGTGCCCGCGGGGCGCCTAATTCTCCCCTCCACTTT.

This clone showed up just once. This chain connects TRBV21-1 to TRBJ1-6. TRBV21-1 represents a pseudogene. The CDR3 is made up of 14 amino acids. The chain's CDR3 is CASSKEGDNSPLHF. DNA for the CDR3: TGTGCCAGCAGCAAAGAGGGAGATAATTCACCCCTCCACTTT.

The V call is TRBV6-6, the J call TRBJ1-1; D gene unclear. V was shortened by 2 bases and J by 1 base, with 5 bases between the two germline ends. The CDR3 contains 13 residues. From germline, CDR1 is MNHNY and CDR2 SVGAGI (reference sequence). CDR3 loop: CASSYGPNTEAFF. The CDR3 DNA follows: TGTGCCAGCAGTTACGGCCCGAACACTGAAGCTTTCTTT.

This chain connects TRBV9 to TRBJ2-4; 10 bases align to TRBD1. Germline V CDR1 and CDR2: SGDLS, YYNGEE. CDR3 length equals 17 residues. The trim removed 0 bases at V and 1 base at J, leaving 4 bases unmatched. The CDR3 spells CASSVGEGQGAKNIQYF. The CDR3 DNA reads TGTGCCAGCAGCGTAGGAGAGGGACAGGGGGCCAAAAACATTCAGTACTTC. The whole variable domain, filled in from reference TRBV9 and TRBJ2-4, reads DSGVTQTPKHLITATGQRVTLRCSPRSGDLSVYWYQQSLDQGLQFLIQYYNGEERAKGNILERFSAQQFPDLHSELNLSSLELGDSALYFCASSVGEGQGAKNIQYFGAGTRLSVL.

The V and J genes are TRBV7-6 and TRBJ2-1; 7 bases are shared with TRBD2. CDR3 length: 17 amino acids. The germline V gene encodes CDR1 SGHVS and CDR2 FNYEAQ. Germline trimming cut 0 bases from V and 1 base from J; bases unmatched to any gene: 6. The CDR3 coding sequence is TGTGCCAGCAGCTTAGCCCCACTAGCGAATTCCTACAATGAGCAGTTCTTC. Translation gives CASSLAPLANSYNEQFF.

This rearrangement joins TRBV4-1 to TRBJ1-4; maybe TRBD1 (6 bases). Germline V gene lookup returns CDR1 MGHRA and CDR2 YSYEKL. V lost 4 bases and J 8 bases, leaving 23 bases between the germline ends. The CDR3 has 17 residues. This CDR3 reads CASSPSRDTSKGEKLFF. The CDR3 coding sequence is TGCGCCAGCAGCCCATCCCGGGACACCAGTAAGGGGGAAAAACTGTTTTTT.

The rearrangement links TRBV9 to TRBJ2-1, with TRBD2 matching over 12 bases. The CDR3 spans 15 residues. Looked up from germline, CDR1 is SGDLS and CDR2 is YYNGEE. Trimming cost V 2 bases and J 8 bases; bases outside gene matches: 5. CDR3 coding DNA: TGTGCCAGCAGCGTCCTAGCGGGGGGGCCGGATGAGCAGTTCTTC. It translates to CASSVLAGGPDEQFF.

The chain links TRBV6-1 to TRBJ1-3, with D uncertain. The germline V gene encodes CDR1 MNHNS and CDR2 SASEGT. Trimming removed 1 base from V and 5 bases from J, with 6 bases in between. This CDR3 comprises 13 residues. CDR3 amino acids: CASSEELRNTIYF. The CDR3 DNA follows: TGTGCCAGCAGTGAAGAACTTAGAAACACCATATATTTT.

The chain joins TRBV19 to TRBJ1-2; D not certain. Trimming cost V 6 bases and J 7 bases, with 24 bases left between them. The CDR3 spans 16 residues. Germline assignment: CDR1 LNHDA and CDR2 SQIVND (reference sequence). The CDR3 coding sequence is TGTGCCAGTAGCCACTTCACCGGGATCCGCCATGGTGGCTACACCTTC. It codes for CASSHFTGIRHGGYTF.

The V and J genes are TRBV29-1 and TRBJ2-5; D is undetermined. The better agreement between TRBJ2-7 and the DNA end casts doubt on the J call. Per germline, CDR1 SQVTM and CDR2 ANQGSEA. The CDR3 loop spans 11 amino acids. For the CDR3, the DNA is TGCAGCGTTGAAGATTGGTACGAGCAGTACTTC. Protein product: CSVEDWYEQYF.

The chain joins TRBV7-6 to TRBJ2-7, with 7 bases lining up with TRBD1. V gave up 5 bases and J gave up 7 bases; unmatched junction bases: 11. This CDR3 contains 14 residues. The V gene's germline CDR1 is SGHVS and CDR2 FNYEAQ. The DNA of the CDR3 is TGTGCCAGCAGCCGGACGGACAGGTTCGATGAGCAGTACTTC. This codes for CASSRTDRFDEQYF.

The chain has TRBV5-6 and TRBJ1-4; 7 nucleotides line up with TRBD1. The germline V gene has CDR1 SGHDT and CDR2 YYEEEE. The trim removed 4 bases at V and 8 bases at J, leaving 8 bases unmatched. The CDR3 has 14 amino acids. The CDR3 sequence is CASSLGQLREKLFF. The DNA of the CDR3 is TGTGCCAGCAGCCTGGGACAGTTGCGGGAAAAACTGTTTTTT. Filled out from reference TRBV5-6 and TRBJ1-4, the complete variable domain reads DAGVTQSPTHLIKTRGQQVTLRCSPKSGHDTVSWYQQALGQGPQFIFQYYEEEERQRGNFPDRFSGHQFPNYSSELNVNALLLGDSALYLCASSLGQLREKLFFGSGTQLSVL.

The genes are TRBV10-2 and TRBJ2-2; TRBD1 agrees at 8 bases. The CDR3 runs 14 residues. Germline V lookup: CDR1 WSHSY, CDR2 SAAADI. V lost 7 bases and J lost 9; bases outside the gene matches: 10. The DNA for the CDR3 is TGCGCCAGCATTGGGCCAGGGGGCAACAGGGAGCTGTTTTTT. It codes for CASIGPGGNRELFF.

V is TRBV6-6 and J is TRBJ2-7, with TRBD1 matching 8 bases. The CDR3 consists of 13 residues. V lost 5 bases, J lost 5 bases, and 5 bases stayed unmatched. Germline CDR1 MNHNY, CDR2 SVGAGI (reference sequence). CDR3 protein: CASSLDRDHEQYF. CDR3 bases: TGTGCCAGCAGTCTGGACAGGGACCACGAGCAGTACTTC.

J is TRBJ1-2 and V is TRBV25-1; D perhaps matches TRBD1 (6 bases). V gave up 3 bases and J gave up 6 bases, with 11 bases separating them. CDR1 is MGHDK and CDR2 is SYGVNS in the germline V gene. The CDR3 runs to 13 residues. The CDR3 bases are TGTGCCAGCAGTGACCCCGGACAGAATGGCTACACCTTC. Amino acids: CASSDPGQNGYTF.